This TCR beta chain was obtained from a study of technical replicates of blood from a few donors. V was trimmed by 4 bases and J by 4 bases, leaving 18 bases between them. CDR1 SQVTM and CDR2 ANQGSEA come from the germline V gene. The CDR3 consists of 15 residues. This clone was seen just once. The data were produced by immunoSEQ multiplex PCR, yet TCRdb's version contains in-frame clones alone and is incomplete. The sample lists around 50,000 clones; around 90% were seen once. The genes are TRBV29-1 and TRBJ2-3; TRBD1 might be the D (5 bases). Specimen: PBMCs. The receptor comes from a human donor in good health. Some clones in this sample may be carry-over from other donors' samples. The CDR3 reads CSVVLGKGVPDTQYF. CDR3 bases: TGCAGCGTTGTGTTGGGGAAAGGGGTTCCAGATACGCAGTATTTT.